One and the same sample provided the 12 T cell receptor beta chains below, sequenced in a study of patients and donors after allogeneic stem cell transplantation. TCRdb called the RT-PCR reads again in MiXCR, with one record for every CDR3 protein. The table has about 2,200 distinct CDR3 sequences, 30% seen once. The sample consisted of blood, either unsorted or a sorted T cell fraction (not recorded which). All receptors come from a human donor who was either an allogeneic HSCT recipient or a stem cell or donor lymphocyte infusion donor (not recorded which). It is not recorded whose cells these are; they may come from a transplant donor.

CDR3 bases: TGTGCCAGCAGTGGTCAAGGCGATCAGTACTTC. Its translation: CASSGQGDQYF. The rearrangement links TRBV25-1 to TRBJ2-4; D gene uncertain. The ends were cut back, 4 bases at V and 12 bases at J, with 10 bases in the middle. The CDR3 has 11 amino acids. Germline CDR1 reads MGHDK; CDR2 reads SYGVNS.

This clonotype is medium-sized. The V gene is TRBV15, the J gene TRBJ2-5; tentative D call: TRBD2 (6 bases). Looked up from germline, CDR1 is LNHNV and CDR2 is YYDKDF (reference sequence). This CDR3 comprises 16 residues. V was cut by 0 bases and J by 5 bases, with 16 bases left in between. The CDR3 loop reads CATSRDTRDLGETQYF. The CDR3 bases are TGTGCCACCAGCAGAGATACCAGGGACTTGGGTGAGACCCAGTACTTC.

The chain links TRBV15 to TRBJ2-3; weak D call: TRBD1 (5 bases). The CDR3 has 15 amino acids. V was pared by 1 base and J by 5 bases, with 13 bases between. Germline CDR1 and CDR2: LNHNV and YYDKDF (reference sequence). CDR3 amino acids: CATSRGGGTGDTQYF. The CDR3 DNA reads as TGTGCCACCAGCAGAGGGGGCGGAACTGGAGATACGCAGTATTTT.

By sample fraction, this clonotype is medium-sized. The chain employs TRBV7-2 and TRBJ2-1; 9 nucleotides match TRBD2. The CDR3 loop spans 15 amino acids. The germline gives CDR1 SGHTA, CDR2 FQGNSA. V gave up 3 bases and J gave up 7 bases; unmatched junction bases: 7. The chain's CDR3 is CASSFSGGLSNEQFF. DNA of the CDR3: TGTGCCAGCAGCTTTAGCGGGGGCTTGTCAAATGAGCAGTTCTTC.

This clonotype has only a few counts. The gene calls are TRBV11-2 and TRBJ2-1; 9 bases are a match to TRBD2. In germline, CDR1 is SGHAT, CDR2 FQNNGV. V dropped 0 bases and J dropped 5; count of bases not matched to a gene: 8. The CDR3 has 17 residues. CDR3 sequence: CASSLDLASGVNNEQFF. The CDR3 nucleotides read TGTGCCAGCAGCTTAGATCTAGCTAGCGGGGTCAACAATGAGCAGTTCTTC.

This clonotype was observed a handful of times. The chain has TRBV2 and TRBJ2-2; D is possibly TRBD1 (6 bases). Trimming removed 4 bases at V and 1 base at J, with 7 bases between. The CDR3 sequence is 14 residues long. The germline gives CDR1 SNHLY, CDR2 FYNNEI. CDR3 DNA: TGTGCCAGCAGTGCACAGGGGAACACCGGGGAGCTGTTTTTT. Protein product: CASSAQGNTGELFF.

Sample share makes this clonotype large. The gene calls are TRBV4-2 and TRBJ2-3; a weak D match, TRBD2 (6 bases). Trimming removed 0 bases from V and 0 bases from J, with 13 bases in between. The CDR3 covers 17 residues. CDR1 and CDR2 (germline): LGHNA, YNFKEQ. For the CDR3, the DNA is TGTGCCAGCAGCCAAGAGGGGGTAGCGGCTAGCACAGATACGCAGTATTTT. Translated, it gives CASSQEGVAASTDTQYF.

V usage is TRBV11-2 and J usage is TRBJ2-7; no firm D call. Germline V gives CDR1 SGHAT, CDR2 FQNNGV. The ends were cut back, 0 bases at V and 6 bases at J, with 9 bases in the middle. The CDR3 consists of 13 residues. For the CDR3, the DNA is TGTGCCAGCAGCTTAGATGTCTTGGCCGAGCAGTACGTC. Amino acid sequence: CASSLDVLAEQYV.

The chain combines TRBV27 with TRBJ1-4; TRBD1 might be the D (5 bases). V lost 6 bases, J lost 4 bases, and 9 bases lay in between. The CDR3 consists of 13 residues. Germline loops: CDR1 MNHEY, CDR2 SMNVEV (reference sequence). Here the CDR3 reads CASRKGSNEKLFF. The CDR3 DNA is TGTGCCAGCAGGAAGGGGAGTAATGAAAAACTGTTTTTT. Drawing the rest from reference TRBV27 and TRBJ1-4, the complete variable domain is EAQVTQNPRYLITVTGKKLTVTCSQNMNHEYMSWYRQDPGLGLRQIYYSMNVEVTDKGDVPEGYKVSRKEKRNFPLILESPSPNQTSLYFCASRKGSNEKLFFGSGTQLSVL.

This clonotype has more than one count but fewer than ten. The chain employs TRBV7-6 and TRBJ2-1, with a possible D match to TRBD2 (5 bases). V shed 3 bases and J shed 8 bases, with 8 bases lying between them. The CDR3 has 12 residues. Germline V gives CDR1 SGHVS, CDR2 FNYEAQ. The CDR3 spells CASSLGVDEQFF. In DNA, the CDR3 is TGTGCCAGCAGCTTGGGAGTGGATGAGCAGTTCTTC.

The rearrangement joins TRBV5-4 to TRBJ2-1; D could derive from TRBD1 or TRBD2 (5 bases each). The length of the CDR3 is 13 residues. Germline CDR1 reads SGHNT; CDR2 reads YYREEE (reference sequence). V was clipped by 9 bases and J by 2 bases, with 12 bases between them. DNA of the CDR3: TGTGCCACCGAGGGGAGAACCTACAATGAGCAGTTCTTC. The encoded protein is CATEGRTYNEQFF.

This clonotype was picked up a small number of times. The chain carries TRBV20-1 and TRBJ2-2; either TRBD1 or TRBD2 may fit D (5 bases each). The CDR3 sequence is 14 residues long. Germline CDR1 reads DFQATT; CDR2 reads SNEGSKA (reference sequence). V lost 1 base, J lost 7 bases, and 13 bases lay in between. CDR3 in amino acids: CSARGDAAGGELFF. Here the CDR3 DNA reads TGCAGTGCTAGAGGGGACGCCGCGGGCGGGGAGCTGTTTTTT.